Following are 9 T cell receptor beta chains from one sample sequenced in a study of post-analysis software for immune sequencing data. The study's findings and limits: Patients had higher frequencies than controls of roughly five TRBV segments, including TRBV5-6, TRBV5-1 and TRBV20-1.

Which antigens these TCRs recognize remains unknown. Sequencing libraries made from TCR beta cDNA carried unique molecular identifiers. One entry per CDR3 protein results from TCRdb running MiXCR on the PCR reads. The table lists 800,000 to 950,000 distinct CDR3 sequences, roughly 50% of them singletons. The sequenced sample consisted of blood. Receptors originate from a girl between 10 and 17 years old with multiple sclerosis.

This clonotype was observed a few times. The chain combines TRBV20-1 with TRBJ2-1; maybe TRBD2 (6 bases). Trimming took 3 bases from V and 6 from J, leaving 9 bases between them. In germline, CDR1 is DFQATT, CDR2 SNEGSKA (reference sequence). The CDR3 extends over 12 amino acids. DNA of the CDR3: TGCAGTGCTAGGGCGGGGTCCAATGAGCAGTTCTTC. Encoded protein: CSARAGSNEQFF.

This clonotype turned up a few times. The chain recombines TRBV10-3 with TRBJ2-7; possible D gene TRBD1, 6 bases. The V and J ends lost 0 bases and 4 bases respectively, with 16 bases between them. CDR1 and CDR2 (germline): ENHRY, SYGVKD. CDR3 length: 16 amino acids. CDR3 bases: TGTGCCATCAGTGAGTCGGGTGGCAGGGGCTCTTACGAGCAGTACTTC. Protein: CAISESGGRGSYEQYF.

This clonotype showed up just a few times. DNA of the CDR3: TGCAGTGCTCATACCGGCGGGAGGGTTTACAATGAGCAGTTCTTC. Its protein is CSAHTGGRVYNEQFF. The chain links TRBV20-1 to TRBJ2-1; the match to TRBD2 covers 9 bases. Germline V CDR1 and CDR2: DFQATT, SNEGSKA (reference sequence). V lost 5 bases, J lost 4 bases, and 9 bases stayed unmatched. This CDR3 is built from 15 residues.

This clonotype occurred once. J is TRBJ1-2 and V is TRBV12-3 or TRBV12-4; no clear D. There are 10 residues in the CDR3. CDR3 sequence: CRSLGKGYTF. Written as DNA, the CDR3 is TGTCGGTCCCTCGGGAAGGGCTACACCTTC.

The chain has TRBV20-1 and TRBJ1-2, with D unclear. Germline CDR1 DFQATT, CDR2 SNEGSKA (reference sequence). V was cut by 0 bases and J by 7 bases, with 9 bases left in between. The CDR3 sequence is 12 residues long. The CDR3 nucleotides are TGCAGTGCTAGAGAGGGCGTTTCTGGCTACACCTTC. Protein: CSAREGVSGYTF.

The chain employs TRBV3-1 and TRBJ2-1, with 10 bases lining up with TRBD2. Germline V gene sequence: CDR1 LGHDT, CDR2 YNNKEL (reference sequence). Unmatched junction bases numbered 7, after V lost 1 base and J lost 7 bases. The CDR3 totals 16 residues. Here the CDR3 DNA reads TGTGCCAGCAGCCAAGGTTTAGCGGGAGGCTTAAATGAGCAGTTCTTC. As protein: CASSQGLAGGLNEQFF.

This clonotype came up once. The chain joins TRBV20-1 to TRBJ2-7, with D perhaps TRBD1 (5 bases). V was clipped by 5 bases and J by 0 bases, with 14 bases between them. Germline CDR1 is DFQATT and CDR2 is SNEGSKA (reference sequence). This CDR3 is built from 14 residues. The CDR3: CSAGVPGSSYEQYF. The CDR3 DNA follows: TGCAGTGCTGGAGTCCCAGGGTCCTCCTACGAGCAGTACTTC.

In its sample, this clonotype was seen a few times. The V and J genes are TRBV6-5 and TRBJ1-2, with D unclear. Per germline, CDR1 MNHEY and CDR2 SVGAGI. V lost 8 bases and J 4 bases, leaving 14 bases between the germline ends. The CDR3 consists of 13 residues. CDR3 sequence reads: CASGVPPIYGYTF. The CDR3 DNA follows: TGTGCCAGCGGAGTTCCCCCCATCTATGGCTACACCTTC.

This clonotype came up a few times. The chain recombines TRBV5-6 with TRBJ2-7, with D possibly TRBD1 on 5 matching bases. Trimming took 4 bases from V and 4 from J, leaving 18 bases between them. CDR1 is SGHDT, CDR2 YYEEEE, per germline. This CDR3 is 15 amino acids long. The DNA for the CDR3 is TGTGCCAGCAGCCGGACCCAGGGTCCGTCATACGAGCAGTACTTC. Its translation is CASSRTQGPSYEQYF.